This T cell receptor beta chain was documented in a study of blood T cell repertoires in COVID-19. Study summary: Samples representing acute and convalescent COVID-19 were sourced from the United States, Italy and Spain. Sources were T cells, B-cell-depleted T cells, or PBMCs; the material itself was cDNA or gDNA.

Original methodology: Reference gene primer amplification gave estimated nucleated cell counts. TCRdb keeps only in-frame clones here, not all; method: immunoSEQ multiplex PCR. That table gives V, J and clone size, and the DNA gave D and trimming. The sample lists 250,000 to 300,000 clones, 81% occurring once. Germline trimming cut 0 bases from V and 2 bases from J; bases unmatched to any gene: 3. Germline loops: CDR1 LGHDT, CDR2 YNNKEL (reference sequence). This CDR3 is built from 15 residues. This TCR derives from a woman aged 60-70 years with active or convalescent COVID-19. Sequencing input: peripheral blood. The chain links TRBV3-1 (or the pseudogene TRBV3-2) to TRBJ1-2; TRBD1 agrees at 7 bases. DNA for the CDR3: TGTGCCAGCAGCCAAGATTCGACAGGGAACTATGGCTACACCTTC. Translation: CASSQDSTGNYGYTF.